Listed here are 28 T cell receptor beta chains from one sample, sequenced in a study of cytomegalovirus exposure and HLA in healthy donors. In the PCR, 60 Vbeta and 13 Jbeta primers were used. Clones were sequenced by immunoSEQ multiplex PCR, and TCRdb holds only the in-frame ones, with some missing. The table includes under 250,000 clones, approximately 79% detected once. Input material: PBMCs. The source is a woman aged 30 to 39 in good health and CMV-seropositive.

The CDR3, as DNA: TGTGCCAGCAGCTTAGGAGTGTTGGGTTCTAGCGGGACCTACAATGAGCAGTTCTTC. Amino acid sequence: CASSLGVLGSSGTYNEQFF. The chain recombines TRBV11-3 with TRBJ2-1, with 9 bases aligning to TRBD2. Unmatched junction bases numbered 12, after V lost 1 base and J lost 2 bases. CDR3 length: 19 residues. Germline CDR1 and CDR2: SGHNT and YENEEA.

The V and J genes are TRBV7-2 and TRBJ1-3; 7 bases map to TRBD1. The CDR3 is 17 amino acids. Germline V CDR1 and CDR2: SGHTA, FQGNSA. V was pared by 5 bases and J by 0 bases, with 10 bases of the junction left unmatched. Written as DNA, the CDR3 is TGTGCCAGCAGCCCCCGACAGGGTAGGGTCTCTGGAAACACCATATATTTT. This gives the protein CASSPRQGRVSGNTIYF.

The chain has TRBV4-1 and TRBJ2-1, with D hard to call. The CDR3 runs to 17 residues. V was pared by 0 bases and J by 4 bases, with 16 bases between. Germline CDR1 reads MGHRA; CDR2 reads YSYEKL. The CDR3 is CASSQDPPGALYNEQFF. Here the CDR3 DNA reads TGCGCCAGCAGCCAAGACCCGCCGGGTGCCCTATACAATGAGCAGTTCTTC.

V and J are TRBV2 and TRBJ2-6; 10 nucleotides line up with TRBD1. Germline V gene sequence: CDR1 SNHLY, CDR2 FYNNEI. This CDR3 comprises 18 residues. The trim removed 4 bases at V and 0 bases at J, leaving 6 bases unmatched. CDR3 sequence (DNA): TGTGCCAGCAGTGCGGGACAGGGGATCTTCTCTGGGGCCAACGTCCTGACTTTC. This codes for CASSAGQGIFSGANVLTF.

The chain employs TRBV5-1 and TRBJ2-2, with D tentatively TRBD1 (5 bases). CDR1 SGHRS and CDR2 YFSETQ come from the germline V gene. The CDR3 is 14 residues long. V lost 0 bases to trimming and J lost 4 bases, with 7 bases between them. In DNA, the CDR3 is TGCGCCAGCAGCTTGGGACAGAGCACCGGGGAGCTGTTTTTT. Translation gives CASSLGQSTGELFF.

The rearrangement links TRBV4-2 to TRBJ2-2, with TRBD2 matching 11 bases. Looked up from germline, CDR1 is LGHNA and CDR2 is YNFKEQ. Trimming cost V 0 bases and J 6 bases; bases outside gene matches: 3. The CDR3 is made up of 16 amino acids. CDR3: CASSQDLAGGAGELFF. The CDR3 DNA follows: TGTGCCAGCAGCCAAGATTTAGCGGGAGGGGCCGGGGAGCTGTTTTTT.

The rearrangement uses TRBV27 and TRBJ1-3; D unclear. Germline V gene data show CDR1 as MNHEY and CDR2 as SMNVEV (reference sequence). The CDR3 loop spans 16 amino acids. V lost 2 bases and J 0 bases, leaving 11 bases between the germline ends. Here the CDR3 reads CASSLMNPSSGNTIYF. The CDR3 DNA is TGTGCCAGCAGTTTAATGAACCCCAGCTCTGGAAACACCATATATTTT.

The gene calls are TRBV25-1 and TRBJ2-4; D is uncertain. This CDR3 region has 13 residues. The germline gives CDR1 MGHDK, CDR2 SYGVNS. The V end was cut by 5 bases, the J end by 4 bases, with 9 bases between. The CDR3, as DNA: TGTGCCAGCAGTTGGGCAGATAAAAACATTCAGTACTTC. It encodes CASSWADKNIQYF.

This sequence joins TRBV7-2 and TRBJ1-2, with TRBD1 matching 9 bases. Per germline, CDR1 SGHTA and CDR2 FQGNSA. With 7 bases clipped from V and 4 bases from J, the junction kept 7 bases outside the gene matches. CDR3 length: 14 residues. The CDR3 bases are TGTGCCAGCACCAGGACAGGGGTCCTCTATGGCTACACCTTC. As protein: CASTRTGVLYGYTF.

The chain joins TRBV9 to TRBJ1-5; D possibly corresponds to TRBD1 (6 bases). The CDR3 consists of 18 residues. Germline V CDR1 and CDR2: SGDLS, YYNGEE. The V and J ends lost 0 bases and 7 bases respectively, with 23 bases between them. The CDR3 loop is CASSVERGTHGWWQPQHF. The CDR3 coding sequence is TGTGCCAGCAGCGTAGAAAGAGGGACACATGGGTGGTGGCAGCCCCAGCATTTT.

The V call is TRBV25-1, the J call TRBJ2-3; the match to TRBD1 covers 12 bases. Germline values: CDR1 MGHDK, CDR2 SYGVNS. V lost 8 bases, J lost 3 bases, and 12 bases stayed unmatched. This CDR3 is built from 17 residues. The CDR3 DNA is TGTGCCAGCGAGGTCATTACGGGACAGGGGGCTACAGATACGCAGTATTTT. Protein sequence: CASEVITGQGATDTQYF.

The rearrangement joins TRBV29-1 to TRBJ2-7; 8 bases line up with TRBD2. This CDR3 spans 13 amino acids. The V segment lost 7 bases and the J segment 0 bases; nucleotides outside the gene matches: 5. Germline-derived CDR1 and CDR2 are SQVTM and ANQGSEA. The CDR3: CSATSEHSYEQYF. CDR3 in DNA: TGCAGCGCGACTAGCGAACACTCCTACGAGCAGTACTTC.

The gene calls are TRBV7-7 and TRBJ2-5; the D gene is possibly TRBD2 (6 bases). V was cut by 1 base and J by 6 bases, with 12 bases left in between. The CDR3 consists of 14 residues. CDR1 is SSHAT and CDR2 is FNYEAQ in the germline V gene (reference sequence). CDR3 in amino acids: CASSLGGVGQTQYF. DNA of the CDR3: TGTGCCAGCAGCTTAGGCGGGGTCGGTCAGACCCAGTACTTC.

The CDR3 sequence is CASSIDERQPQHF. The CDR3 DNA follows: TGTGCCAGTAGTATAGACGAGCGTCAGCCCCAGCATTTT. V and J are TRBV19 and TRBJ1-5; the D is unclear. The CDR3 totals 13 residues. Trimming removed 0 bases from V and 6 bases from J, with 6 bases in between. CDR1 and CDR2 from the germline V gene are LNHDA and SQIVND (reference sequence).

The CDR3 protein is CSVGASYGYTF. CDR3 bases: TGCAGCGTCGGAGCAAGCTATGGCTACACCTTC. J is TRBJ1-2 and V is TRBV29-1; D unclear. With 6 bases removed from V and 4 bases from J, the gap between germline ends came to 9 bases. CDR1 is SQVTM and CDR2 is ANQGSEA in the germline V gene. This CDR3 region has 11 residues. Full variable domain (rest looked up from reference TRBV29-1 and TRBJ1-2): SAVISQKPSRDICQRGTSLTIQCQVDSQVTMMFWYRQQPGQSLTLIATANQGSEATYESGFVIDKFPISRPNLTFSTLTVSNMSPEDSSIYLCSVGASYGYTFGSGTRLTVV.

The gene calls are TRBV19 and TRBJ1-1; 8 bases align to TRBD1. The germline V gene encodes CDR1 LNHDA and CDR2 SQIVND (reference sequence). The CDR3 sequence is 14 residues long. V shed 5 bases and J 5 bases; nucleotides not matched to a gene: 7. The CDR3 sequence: CASSSQQGGTEAFF. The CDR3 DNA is TGTGCCAGTAGTTCCCAACAGGGGGGTACTGAAGCTTTCTTT.

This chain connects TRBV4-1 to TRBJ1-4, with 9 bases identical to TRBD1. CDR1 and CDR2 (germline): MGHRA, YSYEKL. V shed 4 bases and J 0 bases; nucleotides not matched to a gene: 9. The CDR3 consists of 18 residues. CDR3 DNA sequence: TGCGCCAGCAGCCCCGGGACAGGGTCCTTTGCAACTAATGAAAAACTGTTTTTT. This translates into CASSPGTGSFATNEKLFF.

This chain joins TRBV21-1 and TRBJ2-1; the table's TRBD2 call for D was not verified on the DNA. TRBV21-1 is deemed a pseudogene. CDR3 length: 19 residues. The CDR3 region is CASSKDPAGIGSSYNEQFF. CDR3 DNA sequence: TGTGCCAGCAGCAAAGATCCGGCGGGAATCGGAAGCTCCTACAATGAGCAGTTCTTC.

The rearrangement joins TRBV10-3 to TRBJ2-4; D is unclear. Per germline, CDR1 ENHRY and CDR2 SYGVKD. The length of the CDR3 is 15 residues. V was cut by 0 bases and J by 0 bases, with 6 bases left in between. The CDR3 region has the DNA TGTGCCATCAGTGAGTCGCGAACAGCCAAAAACATTCAGTACTTC. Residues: CAISESRTAKNIQYF.

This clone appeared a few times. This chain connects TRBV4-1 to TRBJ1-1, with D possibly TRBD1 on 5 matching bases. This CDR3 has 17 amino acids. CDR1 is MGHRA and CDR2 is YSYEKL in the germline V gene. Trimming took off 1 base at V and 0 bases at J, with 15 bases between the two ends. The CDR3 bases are TGCGCCAGCAGCCAAGGTCCAGGGAGGGGAATGAACACTGAAGCTTTCTTT. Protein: CASSQGPGRGMNTEAFF.

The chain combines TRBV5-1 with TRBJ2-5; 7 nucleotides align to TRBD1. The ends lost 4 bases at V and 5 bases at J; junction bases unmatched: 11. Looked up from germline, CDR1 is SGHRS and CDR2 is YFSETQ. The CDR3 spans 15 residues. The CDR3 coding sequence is TGCGCCAGCAGCAACCCCGAGGGGGCAGGGGAGACCCAGTACTTC. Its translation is CASSNPEGAGETQYF.

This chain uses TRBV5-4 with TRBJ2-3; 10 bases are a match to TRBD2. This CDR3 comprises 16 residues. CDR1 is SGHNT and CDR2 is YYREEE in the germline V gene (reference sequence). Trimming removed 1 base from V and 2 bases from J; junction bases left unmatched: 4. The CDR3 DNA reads TGTGCCAGCAGCTTGACTAGCGGGGACCCCACAGATACGCAGTATTTT. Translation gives CASSLTSGDPTDTQYF.

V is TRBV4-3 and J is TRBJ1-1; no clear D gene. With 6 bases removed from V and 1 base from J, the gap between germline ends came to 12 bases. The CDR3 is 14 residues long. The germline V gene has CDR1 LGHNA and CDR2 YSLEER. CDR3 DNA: TGCGCCAGCAGTCGGTCGGGGAAGAACACTGAAGCTTTCTTT. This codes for CASSRSGKNTEAFF.

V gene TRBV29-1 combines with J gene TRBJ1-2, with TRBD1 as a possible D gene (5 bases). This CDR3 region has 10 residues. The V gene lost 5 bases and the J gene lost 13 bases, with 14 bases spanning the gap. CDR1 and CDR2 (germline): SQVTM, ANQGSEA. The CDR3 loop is CSVNQGSGTF. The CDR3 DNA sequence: TGCAGCGTTAATCAGGGTTCCGGCACCTTC. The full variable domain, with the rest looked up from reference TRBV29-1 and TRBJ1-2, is SAVISQKPSRDICQRGTSLTIQCQVDSQVTMMFWYRQQPGQSLTLIATANQGSEATYESGFVIDKFPISRPNLTFSTLTVSNMSPEDSSIYLCSVNQGSGTFGSGTRLTVV.

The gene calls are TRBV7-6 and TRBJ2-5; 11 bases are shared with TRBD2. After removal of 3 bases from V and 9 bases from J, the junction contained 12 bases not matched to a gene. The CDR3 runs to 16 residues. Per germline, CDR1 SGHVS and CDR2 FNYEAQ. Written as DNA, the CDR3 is TGTGCCAGCAGCTTTGCGACTAGCGGGACGGCCCAGTCCCAGTACTTC. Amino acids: CASSFATSGTAQSQYF.

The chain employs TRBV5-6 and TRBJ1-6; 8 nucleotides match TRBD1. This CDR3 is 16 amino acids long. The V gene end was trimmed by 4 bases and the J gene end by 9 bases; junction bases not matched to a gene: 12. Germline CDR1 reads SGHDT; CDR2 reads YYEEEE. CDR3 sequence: CASSPGQGLVGSPLHF. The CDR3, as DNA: TGTGCCAGCAGCCCAGGACAGGGCCTAGTTGGTTCACCCCTCCACTTT.

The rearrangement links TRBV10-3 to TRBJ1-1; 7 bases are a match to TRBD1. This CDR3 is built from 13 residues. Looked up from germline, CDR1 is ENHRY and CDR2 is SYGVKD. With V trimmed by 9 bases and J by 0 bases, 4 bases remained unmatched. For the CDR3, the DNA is TGTGCCATAGCACAGGGGATGAACACTGAAGCTTTCTTT. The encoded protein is CAIAQGMNTEAFF.

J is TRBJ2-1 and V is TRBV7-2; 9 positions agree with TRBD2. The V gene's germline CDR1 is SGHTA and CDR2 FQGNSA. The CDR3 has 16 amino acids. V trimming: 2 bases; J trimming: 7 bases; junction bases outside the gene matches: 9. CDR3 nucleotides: TGTGCCAGCAGCTTAAGCGGCGGGAGGGTAGGGAATGAGCAGTTCTTC. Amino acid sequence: CASSLSGGRVGNEQFF.